This T cell receptor (beta chain) was recorded in a study of early T cells in non-severe SARS-CoV-2 infection. The wider study: Sequencing of unsorted whole blood was done on bulk RNA, leaving chains unpaired.

TCRdb ran MiXCR on the 5' RACE reads and lists one entry per CDR3 protein. This sample has 80,000 to 100,000 distinct CDR3 sequences, with about 15% found just once. The V gene lost 0 bases and the J gene lost 5 bases, with 7 bases spanning the gap. Germline values: CDR1 SQVTM, CDR2 ANQGSEA. This CDR3 is built from 12 residues. This receptor was obtained from an adult who was a healthcare worker with PCR-confirmed SARS-CoV-2 infection or an uninfected control (not recorded which). The rearrangement links TRBV29-1 to TRBJ2-5, with a possible D match to TRBD2 (5 bases). The sequenced material came from whole blood. The CDR3 sequence is CSVEDGVETQYF. CDR3 nucleotides: TGCAGCGTTGAAGACGGGGTGGAGACCCAGTACTTC.